A selection of T cell receptor beta chains follows, all from one sample in a study of Ad26.COV2.S vaccination and SARS-CoV-2 variants. Measured with immunoSEQ multiplex PCR; TCRdb has only the in-frame clones, and not every one. The sample includes a few hundred thousand clones, 87% of them seen just once. The starting material was peripheral blood, obtained in a trial of Ad26.COV2.S vaccine versus placebo. The receptors derive from a person between 18 and 59 years old who received the Ad26.COV2.S COVID-19 vaccine or a placebo. The CDR3 runs from the conserved cysteine through the conserved F or W. The D gene is left open where the match is weak. Part of the rows lack a size; the others show once, few, many or a class for expanded clones.

d_gene: NA
abundance: few
v_gene: TRBV2
j_gene: TRBJ1-1
len: 12
CDR3aa: CASSPTDTEAFF
CDR3nt: TGTGCCAGCTCTCCGACGGACACTGAAGCTTTCTTT

d_gene: TRBD1
abundance: NA
v_gene: TRBV24-1
j_gene: TRBJ2-3
len: 16
CDR3aa: CATSDSPGQDTDTQYF
CDR3nt: TGTGCCACCAGTGACTCGCCGGGACAGGACACAGATACGCAGTATTTT

d_gene: NA
abundance: NA
v_gene: TRBV9
j_gene: TRBJ1-1
len: 14
CDR3aa: CASSVGGSDTEAFF
CDR3nt: TGTGCCAGCAGCGTAGGAGGGTCCGACACTGAAGCTTTCTTT

d_gene: TRBD2
abundance: NA
v_gene: TRBV3-1/TRBV3-2
j_gene: TRBJ2-7
len: 16
CDR3aa: CASSSMGGRASYEQYF
CDR3nt: TGTGCCAGCAGCTCGATGGGCGGGAGGGCCAGTTACGAGCAGTACTTC

d_gene: NA
abundance: NA
v_gene: TRBV7-9
j_gene: TRBJ2-1
len: 13
CDR3aa: CASSNRSFGEQFF
CDR3nt: TGTGCCAGCAGCAATCGGAGTTTCGGTGAGCAGTTCTTC

d_gene: TRBD2
abundance: NA
v_gene: TRBV6-4
j_gene: TRBJ2-3
len: 16
CDR3aa: CASSDSASGGSDTQYF
CDR3nt: TGTGCCAGCAGTGACTCGGCTAGCGGGGGGTCAGATACGCAGTATTTT

d_gene: NA
abundance: NA
v_gene: TRBV3-1/TRBV3-2
j_gene: TRBJ1-2
len: 14
CDR3aa: CASSVRARDNGYTF
CDR3nt: TGTGCCAGCAGCGTTAGGGCCAGGGATAACGGCTACACCTTC

d_gene: TRBD2
abundance: NA
v_gene: TRBV10-2
j_gene: TRBJ2-7
len: 14
CDR3aa: CASTMGLAGYEQYF
CDR3nt: TGCGCCAGCACTATGGGACTAGCGGGATACGAGCAGTACTTC

d_gene: NA
abundance: NA
v_gene: TRBV18
j_gene: TRBJ2-7
len: 12
CDR3aa: CASSPNNYEQYF
CDR3nt: TGTGCCAGCTCTCCGAACAACTACGAGCAGTACTTC

d_gene: NA
abundance: once
v_gene: TRBV19
j_gene: TRBJ2-7
len: 12
CDR3aa: CASSTWDYEQYF
CDR3nt: TGTGCCAGTAGTACCTGGGACTACGAGCAGTACTTC

d_gene: NA
abundance: NA
v_gene: TRBV7-3
j_gene: TRBJ1-1
len: 16
CDR3aa: CASSLNAAGVGTEAFF
CDR3nt: TGTGCCAGCAGCTTAAACGCCGCGGGGGTGGGGACTGAAGCTTTCTTT

d_gene: TRBD1
abundance: NA
v_gene: TRBV6-5
j_gene: TRBJ1-2
len: 16
CDR3aa: CASSYSGRGRGYGYTF
CDR3nt: TGTGCCAGCAGTTACTCGGGCAGGGGGCGCGGGTATGGCTACACCTTC

d_gene: TRBD1
abundance: NA
v_gene: TRBV5-1
j_gene: TRBJ2-1
len: 13
CDR3aa: CASTQTGGNEQFF
CDR3nt: TGCGCCAGCACCCAGACAGGGGGCAATGAGCAGTTCTTC

d_gene: NA
abundance: once
v_gene: TRBV12-3/TRBV12-4
j_gene: TRBJ1-1
len: 11
CDR3aa: CASTLSGRAFF
CDR3nt: TGTGCCAGCACCCTCAGCGGGAGAGCTTTCTTT

d_gene: NA
abundance: once
v_gene: TRBV2
j_gene: TRBJ2-7
len: 12
CDR3aa: CASKGGGGEQYF
CDR3nt: TGTGCCAGCAAGGGGGGAGGGGGCGAGCAGTACTTC

d_gene: TRBD2
abundance: NA
v_gene: TRBV2
j_gene: TRBJ2-7
len: 14
CDR3aa: CASRYYREGGEQYF
CDR3nt: TGTGCCAGCCGATACTACCGGGAGGGTGGCGAGCAGTACTTC

d_gene: NA
abundance: NA
v_gene: TRBV6-2/TRBV6-3
j_gene: TRBJ1-1
len: 12
CDR3aa: CASSYGRVEAFF
CDR3nt: TGTGCCAGCAGTTACGGAAGGGTAGAAGCTTTCTTT